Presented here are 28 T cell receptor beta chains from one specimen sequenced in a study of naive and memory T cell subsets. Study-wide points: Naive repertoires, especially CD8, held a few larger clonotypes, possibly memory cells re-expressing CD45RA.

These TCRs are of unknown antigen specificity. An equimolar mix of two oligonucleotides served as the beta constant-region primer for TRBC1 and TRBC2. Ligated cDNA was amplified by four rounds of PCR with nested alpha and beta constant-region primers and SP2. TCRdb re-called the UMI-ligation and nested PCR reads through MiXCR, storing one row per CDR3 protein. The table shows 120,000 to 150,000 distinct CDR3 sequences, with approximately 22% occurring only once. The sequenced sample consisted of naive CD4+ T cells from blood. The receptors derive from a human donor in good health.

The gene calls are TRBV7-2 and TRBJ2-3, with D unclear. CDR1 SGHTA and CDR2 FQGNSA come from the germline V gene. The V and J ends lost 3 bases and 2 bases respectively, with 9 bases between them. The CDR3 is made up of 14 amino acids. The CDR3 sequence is CASSFSWNTDTQYF. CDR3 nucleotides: TGTGCCAGCAGCTTTTCCTGGAACACAGATACGCAGTATTTT.

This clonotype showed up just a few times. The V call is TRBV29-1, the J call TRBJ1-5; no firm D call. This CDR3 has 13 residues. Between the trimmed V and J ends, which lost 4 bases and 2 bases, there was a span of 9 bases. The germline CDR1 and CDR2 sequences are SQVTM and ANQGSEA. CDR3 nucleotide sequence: TGCAGCGTTGGACCCACAGGCAATCAGCCCCAGCATTTT. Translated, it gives CSVGPTGNQPQHF.

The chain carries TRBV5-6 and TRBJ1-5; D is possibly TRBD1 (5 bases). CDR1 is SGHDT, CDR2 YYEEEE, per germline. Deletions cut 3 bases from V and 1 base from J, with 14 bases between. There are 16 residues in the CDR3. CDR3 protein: CASSSGTHLSNQPQHF. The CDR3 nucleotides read TGTGCCAGCAGCTCGGGGACCCATCTCAGCAATCAGCCCCAGCATTTT.

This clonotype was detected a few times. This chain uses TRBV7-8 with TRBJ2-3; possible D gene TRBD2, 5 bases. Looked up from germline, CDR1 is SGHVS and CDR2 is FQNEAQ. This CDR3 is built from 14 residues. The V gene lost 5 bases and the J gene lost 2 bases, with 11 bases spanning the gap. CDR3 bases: TGTGCCAGCAGCCGGAGGTCACACACAGATACGCAGTATTTT. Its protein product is CASSRRSHTDTQYF.

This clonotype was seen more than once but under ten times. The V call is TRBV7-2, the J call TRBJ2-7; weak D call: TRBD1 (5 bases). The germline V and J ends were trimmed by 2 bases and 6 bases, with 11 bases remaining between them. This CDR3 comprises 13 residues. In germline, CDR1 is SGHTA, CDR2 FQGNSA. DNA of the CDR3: TGTGCCAGCAGCTTAAGGGGTAGGGTCGAGCAGTACTTC. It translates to CASSLRGRVEQYF.

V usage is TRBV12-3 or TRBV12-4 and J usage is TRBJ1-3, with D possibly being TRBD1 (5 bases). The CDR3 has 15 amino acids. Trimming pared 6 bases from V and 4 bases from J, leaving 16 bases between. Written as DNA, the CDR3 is TGTGCCAGCAGACGACAGCCACCCGGAGGAAACACCATATATTTT. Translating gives CASRRQPPGGNTIYF.

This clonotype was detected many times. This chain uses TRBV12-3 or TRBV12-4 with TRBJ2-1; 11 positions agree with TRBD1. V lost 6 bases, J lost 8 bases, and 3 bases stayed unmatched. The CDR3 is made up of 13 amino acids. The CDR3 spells CASRVGQGDEQFF. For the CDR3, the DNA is TGTGCCAGCAGGGTGGGACAGGGGGATGAGCAGTTCTTC.

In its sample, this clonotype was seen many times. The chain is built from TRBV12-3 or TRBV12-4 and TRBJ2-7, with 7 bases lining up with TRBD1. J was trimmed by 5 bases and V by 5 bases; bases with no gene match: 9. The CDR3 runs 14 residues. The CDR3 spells CASSPGQTWNEQYF. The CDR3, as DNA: TGTGCCAGCAGTCCGGGACAGACGTGGAACGAGCAGTACTTC.

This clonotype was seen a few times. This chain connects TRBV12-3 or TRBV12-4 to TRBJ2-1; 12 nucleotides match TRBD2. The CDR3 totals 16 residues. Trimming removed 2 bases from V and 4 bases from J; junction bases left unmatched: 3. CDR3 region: CASSLRTSGAYNEQFF. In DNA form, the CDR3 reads TGTGCCAGCAGTTTAAGGACTAGCGGGGCATACAATGAGCAGTTCTTC.

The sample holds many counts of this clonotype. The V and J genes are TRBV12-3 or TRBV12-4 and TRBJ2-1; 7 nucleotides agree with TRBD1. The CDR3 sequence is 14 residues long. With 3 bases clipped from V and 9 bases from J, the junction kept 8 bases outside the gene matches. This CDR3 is CASSLEQGVFEQFF. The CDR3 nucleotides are TGTGCCAGCAGTTTGGAGCAGGGGGTATTTGAGCAGTTCTTC.

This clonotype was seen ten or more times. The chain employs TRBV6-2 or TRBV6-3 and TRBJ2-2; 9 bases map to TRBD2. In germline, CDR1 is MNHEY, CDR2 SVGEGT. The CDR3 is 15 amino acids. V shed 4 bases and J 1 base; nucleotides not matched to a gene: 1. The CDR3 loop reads CASSLTSGNTGELFF. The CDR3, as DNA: TGTGCCAGCAGTTTGACTAGCGGGAACACCGGGGAGCTGTTTTTT.

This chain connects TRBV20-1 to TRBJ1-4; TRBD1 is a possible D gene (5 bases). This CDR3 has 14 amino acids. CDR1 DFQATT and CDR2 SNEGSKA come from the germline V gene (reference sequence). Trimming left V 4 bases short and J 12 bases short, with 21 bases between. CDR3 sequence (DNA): TGCAGTGCTATCCCGGCGGAGAGAGGGGAGGAACTGTTTTTT. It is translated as CSAIPAERGEELFF.

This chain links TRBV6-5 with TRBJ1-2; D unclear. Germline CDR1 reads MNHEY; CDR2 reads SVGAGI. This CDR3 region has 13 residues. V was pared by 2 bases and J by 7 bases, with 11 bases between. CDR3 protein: CASSYESLGGYTF. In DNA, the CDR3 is TGTGCCAGCAGTTACGAGAGCCTGGGTGGCTACACCTTC.

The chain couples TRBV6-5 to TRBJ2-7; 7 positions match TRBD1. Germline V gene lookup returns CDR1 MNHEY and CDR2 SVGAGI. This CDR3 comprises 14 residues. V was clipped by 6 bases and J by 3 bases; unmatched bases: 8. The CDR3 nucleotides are TGTGCCAGCAGACGACCGGGACAGAGCTACGAGCAGTACTTC. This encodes CASRRPGQSYEQYF.

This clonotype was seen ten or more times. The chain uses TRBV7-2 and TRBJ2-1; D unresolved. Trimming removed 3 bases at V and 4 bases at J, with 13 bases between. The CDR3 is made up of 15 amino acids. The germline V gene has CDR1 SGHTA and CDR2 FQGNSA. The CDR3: CASSFSGRVYNEQFF. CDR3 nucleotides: TGTGCCAGCAGCTTCTCTGGGCGAGTATACAATGAGCAGTTCTTC.

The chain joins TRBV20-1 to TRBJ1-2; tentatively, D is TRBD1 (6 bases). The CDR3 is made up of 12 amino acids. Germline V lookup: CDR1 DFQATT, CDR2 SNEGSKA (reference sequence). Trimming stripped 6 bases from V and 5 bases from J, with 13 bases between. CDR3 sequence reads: CSAPTGPYGYTF. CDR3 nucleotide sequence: TGCAGTGCCCCAACAGGGCCATATGGCTACACCTTC.

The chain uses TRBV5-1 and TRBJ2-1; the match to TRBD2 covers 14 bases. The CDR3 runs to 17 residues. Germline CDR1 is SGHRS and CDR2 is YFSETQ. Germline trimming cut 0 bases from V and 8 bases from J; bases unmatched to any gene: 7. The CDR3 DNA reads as TGCGCCAGCAGCTTGGTAATCGGGACTAGCGGGAGAGATGAGCAGTTCTTC. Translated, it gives CASSLVIGTSGRDEQFF.

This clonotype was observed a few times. The DNA of the CDR3 is TGTGCCAGCAGTGAATCTAAAGCGGGTCGGAATGAGCAGTTCTTC. Protein product: CASSESKAGRNEQFF. The chain employs TRBV25-1 and TRBJ2-1; tentatively, D is TRBD2 (6 bases). The CDR3 has 15 amino acids. Trimming took 1 base from V and 7 from J, leaving 14 bases between them. Germline CDR1 MGHDK, CDR2 SYGVNS.

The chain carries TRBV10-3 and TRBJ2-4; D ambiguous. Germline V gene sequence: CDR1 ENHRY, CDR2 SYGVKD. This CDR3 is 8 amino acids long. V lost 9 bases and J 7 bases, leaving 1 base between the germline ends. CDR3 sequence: CAMNIQYF. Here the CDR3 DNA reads TGTGCCATGAACATTCAGTACTTC.

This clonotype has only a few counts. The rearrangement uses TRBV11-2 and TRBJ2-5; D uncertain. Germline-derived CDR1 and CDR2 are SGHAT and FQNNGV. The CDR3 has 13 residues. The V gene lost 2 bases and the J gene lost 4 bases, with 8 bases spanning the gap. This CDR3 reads CASSLLWRETQYF. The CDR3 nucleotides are TGTGCCAGCAGCTTATTATGGAGAGAGACCCAGTACTTC.

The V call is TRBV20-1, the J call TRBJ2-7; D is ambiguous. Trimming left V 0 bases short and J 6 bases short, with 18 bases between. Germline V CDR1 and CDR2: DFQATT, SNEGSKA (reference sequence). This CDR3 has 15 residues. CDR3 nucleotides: TGCAGTGCTAGAGATCTAACCCGAAGTCCGATCGAGCAGTACTTC. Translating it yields CSARDLTRSPIEQYF.

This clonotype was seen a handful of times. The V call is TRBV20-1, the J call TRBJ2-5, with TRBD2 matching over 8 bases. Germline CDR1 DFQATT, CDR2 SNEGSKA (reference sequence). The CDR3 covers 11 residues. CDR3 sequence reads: CGCSGTETQYF. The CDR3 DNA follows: TGCGGATGTAGCGGGACAGAGACCCAGTACTTC.

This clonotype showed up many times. Here the CDR3 reads CASSVAPLALNNEQFF. The CDR3 region has the DNA TGTGCCAGCAGCGTCGCCCCTTTAGCGCTAAACAATGAGCAGTTCTTC. The chain uses TRBV9 and TRBJ2-1, with D possibly TRBD2 on 5 matching bases. Per the germline V gene, CDR1 is SGDLS and CDR2 is YYNGEE. There are 16 residues in the CDR3. V was shortened by 2 bases and J by 5 bases, with 17 bases between the two germline ends.

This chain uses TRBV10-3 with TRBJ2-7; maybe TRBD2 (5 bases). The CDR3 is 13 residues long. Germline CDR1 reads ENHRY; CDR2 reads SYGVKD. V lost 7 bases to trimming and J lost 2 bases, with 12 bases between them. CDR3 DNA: TGTGCCATCAAAGGAGGCAAGCCCTACGAGCAGTACTTC. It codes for CAIKGGKPYEQYF.

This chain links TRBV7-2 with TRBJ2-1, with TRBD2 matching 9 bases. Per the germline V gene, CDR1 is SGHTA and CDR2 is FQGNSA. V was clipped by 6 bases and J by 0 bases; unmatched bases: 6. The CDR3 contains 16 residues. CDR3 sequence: CASRLTSGSSYNEQFF. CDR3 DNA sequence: TGTGCCAGCAGACTGACTAGCGGAAGCTCCTACAATGAGCAGTTCTTC.

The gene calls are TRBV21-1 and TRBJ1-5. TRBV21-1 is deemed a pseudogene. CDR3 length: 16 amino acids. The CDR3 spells CASSKDGEAQNQPQHF. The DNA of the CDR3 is TGTGCCAGCAGCAAAGATGGCGAGGCCCAGAATCAGCCCCAGCATTTT.

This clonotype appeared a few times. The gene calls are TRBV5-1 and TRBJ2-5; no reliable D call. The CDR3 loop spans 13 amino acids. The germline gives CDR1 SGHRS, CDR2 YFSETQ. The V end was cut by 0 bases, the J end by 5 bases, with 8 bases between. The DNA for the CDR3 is TGCGCCAGCAGCTTGGGGACGGCTGAGACCCAGTACTTC. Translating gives CASSLGTAETQYF.

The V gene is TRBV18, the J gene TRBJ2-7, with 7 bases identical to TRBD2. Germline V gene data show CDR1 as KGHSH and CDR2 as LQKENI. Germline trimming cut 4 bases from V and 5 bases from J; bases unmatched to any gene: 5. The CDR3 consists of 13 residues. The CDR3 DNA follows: TGTGCCAGCTCACAGGGACTAATCGACGAGCAGTACTTC. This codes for CASSQGLIDEQYF. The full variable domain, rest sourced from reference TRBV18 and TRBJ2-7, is NAGVMQNPRHLVRRRGQEARLRCSPMKGHSHVYWYRQLPEEGLKFMVYLQKENIIDESGMPKERFSAEFPKEGPSILRIQQVVRGDSAAYFCASSQGLIDEQYFGPGTRLTVT.